What follows are 30 T cell receptor beta chains derived from one specimen sequenced in a study of CD8 T cells in Susac syndrome. Reverse transcription of about 0.5 to 1 ug RNA was carried out with random hexamers. Each CDR3 protein gets one entry after TCRdb re-called the immunoSEQ multiplex PCR reads with MiXCR. The data show about 210,000 distinct CDR3 sequences, about 94% seen once. Sequencing input: CD4+ T cells from PBMCs. These receptors were obtained from a human donor with Susac syndrome.

This rearrangement joins TRBV15 to TRBJ2-3; TRBD1 might be the D (6 bases). The CDR3 extends over 12 amino acids. CDR1 and CDR2 (germline): LNHNV, YYDKDF (reference sequence). V was trimmed by 3 bases and J by 8 bases, leaving 9 bases between them. The DNA for the CDR3 is TGTGCCACCAGCAGTTCACAGGGTACGCAGTATTTT. This encodes CATSSSQGTQYF.

The rearrangement uses TRBV30 and TRBJ2-1, with D possibly TRBD1 on 6 matching bases. CDR1 is GTSNPN and CDR2 is SVGIG in the germline V gene (reference sequence). CDR3 length: 14 residues. Trimming removed 2 bases at V and 5 bases at J, with 13 bases between. CDR3 loop: CAWSPPNRDNEQFF. CDR3 coding DNA: TGTGCCTGGAGTCCCCCTAACAGGGACAATGAGCAGTTCTTC.

This chain connects TRBV3-1 to TRBJ1-5, with D unclear. Germline CDR1 LGHDT, CDR2 YNNKEL (reference sequence). Deletions cut 4 bases from V and 0 bases from J, with 10 bases between. This CDR3 comprises 15 residues. The CDR3 region has the DNA TGTGCCAGCAGCCCCCTTATGGGTAGCAATCAGCCCCAGCATTTT. This translates into CASSPLMGSNQPQHF. Looking up the rest from reference TRBV3-1 and TRBJ1-5 gives the full variable domain: DTAVSQTPKYLVTQMGNDKSIKCEQNLGHDTMYWYKQDSKKFLKIMFSYNNKELIINETVPNRFSPKSPDKAHLNLHINSLELGDSAVYFCASSPLMGSNQPQHFGDGTRLSIL.

The gene calls are TRBV9 and TRBJ1-3; D is perhaps TRBD1 (6 bases). The CDR3 totals 16 residues. Per germline, CDR1 SGDLS and CDR2 YYNGEE. V was shortened by 0 bases and J by 0 bases, with 10 bases between the two germline ends. CDR3 DNA: TGTGCCAGCAGCGTAGGGGACACCTACTCTGGAAACACCATATATTTT. Translation: CASSVGDTYSGNTIYF.

In its sample, this clonotype was seen once. The chain recombines TRBV19 with TRBJ1-5; D is unresolved. Trimming left V 3 bases short and J 7 bases short, with 16 bases between. Germline V gene lookup returns CDR1 LNHDA and CDR2 SQIVND (reference sequence). The CDR3 is 15 amino acids. CDR3 nucleotides: TGTGCCAGTAGTATGGCTTCTGTACTTGGCCAGCCCCAGCATTTT. As protein: CASSMASVLGQPQHF. Supplemented by reference TRBV19 and TRBJ1-5, the full variable domain reads DGGITQSPKYLFRKEGQNVTLSCEQNLNHDAMYWYRQDPGQGLRLIYYSQIVNDFQKGDIAEGYSVSREKKESFPLTVTSAQKNPTAFYLCASSMASVLGQPQHFGDGTRLSIL.

The V and J genes are TRBV18 and TRBJ1-1; D not certain. V dropped 0 bases and J dropped 0 bases, with 8 bases sitting between them. In germline, CDR1 is KGHSH, CDR2 LQKENI. CDR3 length: 15 residues. CDR3 bases: TGTGCCAGCTCACCACCGCAACCGATGAACACTGAAGCTTTCTTT. Protein sequence: CASSPPQPMNTEAFF.

This clonotype was observed a few times. The chain carries TRBV24-1 and TRBJ2-5; D gene ambiguous. The CDR3 runs to 12 residues. Germline V gives CDR1 KGHDR, CDR2 SFDVKD. The germline V and J ends were trimmed by 1 base and 4 bases, with 3 bases remaining between them. CDR3 residues: CATSDFGETQYF. The CDR3 DNA reads as TGTGCCACCAGTGATTTTGGAGAGACCCAGTACTTC.

This chain links TRBV12-3 or TRBV12-4 with TRBJ2-1; 9 bases fit TRBD1. This CDR3 contains 16 residues. V shed 4 bases and J 7 bases; nucleotides not matched to a gene: 11. The CDR3 spells CASSSPGTGIRNEQFF. For the CDR3, the DNA is TGTGCCAGCAGTTCCCCCGGGACAGGGATACGAAATGAGCAGTTCTTC.

The chain combines TRBV6-2 or TRBV6-3 with TRBJ1-1; tentative D call: TRBD1 (5 bases). V was cut by 5 bases and J by 5 bases, with 15 bases left in between. CDR3 length: 14 residues. Per the germline V gene, CDR1 is MNHEY and CDR2 is SVGEGT. The CDR3 DNA reads as TGTGCCAGCAGTCACCCCGGGACTGGAACTGAAGCTTTCTTT. Amino acid sequence: CASSHPGTGTEAFF.

The chain combines TRBV20-1 with TRBJ1-3; D call uncertain. This CDR3 spans 11 amino acids. In germline, CDR1 is DFQATT, CDR2 SNEGSKA (reference sequence). The V gene lost 6 bases and the J gene lost 4 bases, with 7 bases spanning the gap. The DNA of the CDR3 is TGCAGTGCCCGATTGGGAAACACCATATATTTT. It yields the protein CSARLGNTIYF.

The chain combines TRBV4-1 with TRBJ2-4; D is unclear. V was trimmed by 2 bases and J by 7 bases, leaving 15 bases between them. The germline V gene encodes CDR1 MGHRA and CDR2 YSYEKL. The length of the CDR3 is 15 residues. The CDR3 region is CASSQSRLVGNIQYF. The CDR3 bases are TGCGCCAGCAGCCAATCTCGGCTTGTGGGGAACATTCAGTACTTC.

The chain combines TRBV29-1 with TRBJ1-6; D remains unclear. The CDR3 length is 15 residues. The germline CDR1 and CDR2 sequences are SQVTM and ANQGSEA. Trimming took 5 bases from V and 7 from J, leaving 18 bases between them. CDR3 in DNA: TGCAGCGTTTCAGCCTCAGGAGGAGAAAATTCACCCCTCCACTTT. It encodes CSVSASGGENSPLHF.

The chain couples TRBV5-1 to TRBJ2-2, with D perhaps being TRBD1 or TRBD2 (6 bases each). Deletions cut 0 bases from V and 6 bases from J, with 18 bases between. Germline CDR1 reads SGHRS; CDR2 reads YFSETQ. This CDR3 comprises 17 residues. CDR3 protein: CASSLVAGGRSSGELFF. In DNA, the CDR3 is TGCGCCAGCAGCTTGGTGGCCGGGGGCAGGTCGTCCGGGGAGCTGTTTTTT.

V gene TRBV9 combines with J gene TRBJ2-6; TRBD2 aligns across 8 bases. V dropped 0 bases and J dropped 2; count of bases not matched to a gene: 10. Germline V gene sequence: CDR1 SGDLS, CDR2 YYNGEE. The CDR3 totals 19 residues. For the CDR3, the DNA is TGTGCCAGCAGCGTAGTAGGGCTAGCGGGTCAGGCTGGGGCCAACGTCCTGACTTTC. It specifies CASSVVGLAGQAGANVLTF.

The rearrangement joins TRBV20-1 to TRBJ2-4; 8 bases are a match to TRBD2. Germline-derived CDR1 and CDR2 are DFQATT and SNEGSKA (reference sequence). The CDR3 sequence is 14 residues long. The V and J ends lost 5 bases and 5 bases, in that order; junction bases with no gene match: 8. The DNA for the CDR3 is TGCAGTGCTCGGGGGGGGCATGGGGAAAACATTCAGTACTTC. Amino acids: CSARGGHGENIQYF.

Written as DNA, the CDR3 is TGTGCCAGCAGCCCCGACTCGGGGGGAACAGTTAATGAAAAACTGTTTTTT. Residues: CASSPDSGGTVNEKLFF. This rearrangement joins TRBV9 to TRBJ1-4; D is possibly TRBD1 (5 bases). The CDR3 has 17 amino acids. CDR1 is SGDLS and CDR2 is YYNGEE in the germline V gene. Trimming shortened V by 4 bases and J by 4 bases, and 20 bases separated the two germline ends.

The rearrangement links TRBV4-3 to TRBJ2-7; D is uncertain. CDR3 length equals 16 residues. The ends were cut back, 0 bases at V and 3 bases at J, with 15 bases in the middle. Germline CDR1 reads LGHNA; CDR2 reads YSLEER. The CDR3 is CASSQDSGSSGYEQYF. Here the CDR3 DNA reads TGCGCCAGCAGCCAAGATTCGGGCAGTTCGGGCTACGAGCAGTACTTC.

The chain joins TRBV5-6 to TRBJ2-3; 7 nucleotides line up with TRBD2. TRBJ2-5 explains the end of the DNA better; the J call may be wrong. The CDR3 consists of 13 residues. Germline V gene lookup returns CDR1 SGHDT and CDR2 YYEEEE. CDR3 DNA sequence: TGTGCCAGCAGCTTAGCCCGGGGGGACACCCAGTACTTC. Amino acids: CASSLARGDTQYF.

This clonotype was counted once. This chain connects TRBV9 to TRBJ1-1; no definite D call. This CDR3 is 14 amino acids long. V was pared by 4 bases and J by 2 bases, with 12 bases between. Germline CDR1 and CDR2: SGDLS and YYNGEE. The CDR3 DNA reads TGTGCCAGCAGCCCCGAGGTCCCAAACACTGAAGCTTTCTTT. Residues: CASSPEVPNTEAFF.

This clonotype has only one observation. The chain joins TRBV28 to TRBJ2-5; no clear D. The V end lost 1 base, the J end lost 3 bases, and 9 bases lay between the germline ends. Per germline, CDR1 MDHEN and CDR2 SYDVKM. This CDR3 region has 14 residues. Here the CDR3 DNA reads TGTGCCAGCAGTTTATCCCCCAGAAAAGAGACCCAGTACTTC. Protein product: CASSLSPRKETQYF.

This chain links TRBV30 with TRBJ1-1, with D perhaps TRBD1 (5 bases). Trimming took 2 bases from V and 5 from J, leaving 12 bases between them. This CDR3 contains 13 residues. The germline CDR1 and CDR2 sequences are GTSNPN and SVGIG (reference sequence). CDR3 residues: CAWSIGGGTEAFF. In DNA, the CDR3 is TGTGCCTGGAGTATTGGGGGGGGGACTGAAGCTTTCTTT.

V usage is TRBV4-1 and J usage is TRBJ2-2; D not resolved. The CDR3 sequence is 16 residues long. The germline gives CDR1 MGHRA, CDR2 YSYEKL. With 1 base removed from V and 3 bases from J, the gap between germline ends came to 12 bases. In nucleotides, the CDR3 is TGCGCCAGCAGCCAAGTGGGCGCATTCCACACCGGGGAGCTGTTTTTT. Protein: CASSQVGAFHTGELFF.

CDR3: CASSLTGGRGNEQFF. CDR3 coding DNA: TGTGCCAGCAGTCTTACCGGGGGCAGGGGTAATGAGCAGTTCTTC. The gene calls are TRBV11-2 and TRBJ2-1; D is perhaps TRBD1 or TRBD2 (6 bases each). From germline, CDR1 is SGHAT and CDR2 FQNNGV. There are 15 residues in the CDR3. V lost 6 bases and J 7 bases, leaving 19 bases between the germline ends.

CDR3 in DNA: TGTGCCAGCAGCAGGAGGGGGCAAGAGACCCAGTACTTC. Amino acid sequence: CASSRRGQETQYF. This chain connects TRBV7-9 to TRBJ2-5; D may match TRBD1 or TRBD2 (6 bases each). Trimming left V 5 bases short and J 2 bases short, with 9 bases between. This CDR3 region has 13 residues. CDR1 and CDR2 (germline): SEHNR, FQNEAQ (reference sequence).

This chain joins TRBV9 and TRBJ2-3; D is unresolved. The ends were cut back, 0 bases at V and 4 bases at J, with 6 bases in the middle. The germline gives CDR1 SGDLS, CDR2 YYNGEE. This CDR3 has 13 amino acids. The CDR3 here is CASSVVQSDTQYF. Written as DNA, the CDR3 is TGTGCCAGCAGCGTAGTTCAGTCAGATACGCAGTATTTT. The whole variable domain, filled in from reference TRBV9 and TRBJ2-3, reads DSGVTQTPKHLITATGQRVTLRCSPRSGDLSVYWYQQSLDQGLQFLIQYYNGEERAKGNILERFSAQQFPDLHSELNLSSLELGDSALYFCASSVVQSDTQYFGPGTRLTVL.

The chain uses TRBV12-5 and TRBJ2-7, with a possible D match to TRBD1 (5 bases). The CDR3 totals 13 residues. The V gene lost 1 base and the J gene lost 3 bases, with 7 bases spanning the gap. Germline lookup yields CDR1 LGHNT and CDR2 FRNRAP. CDR3 nucleotides: TGTGCTAGTGGTTTGGGACAGCACTACGAGCAGTACTTC. It specifies CASGLGQHYEQYF.

The gene calls are TRBV28 and TRBJ2-5; tentatively, D is TRBD1 (5 bases). The CDR3 extends over 12 amino acids. The ends were cut back, 6 bases at V and 4 bases at J, with 9 bases in the middle. Germline V gene sequence: CDR1 MDHEN, CDR2 SYDVKM. CDR3 nucleotides: TGTGCCAGCAGACAGGCACCAGAGACCCAGTACTTC. Protein product: CASRQAPETQYF. The full variable domain, completed using reference TRBV28 and TRBJ2-5, is DVKVTQSSRYLVKRTGEKVFLECVQDMDHENMFWYRQDPGLGLRLIYFSYDVKMKEKGDIPEGYSVSREKKERFSLILESASTNQTSMYLCASRQAPETQYFGPGTRLLVL.

The V gene is TRBV6-2 or TRBV6-3, the J gene TRBJ1-1, with unresolved D. Germline CDR1 is MNHEY and CDR2 is SVGEGT. Trimming cost V 0 bases and J 5 bases, with 7 bases left between them. CDR3 size: 13 residues. The CDR3 sequence: CASSYSMGTEAFF. The DNA of the CDR3 is TGTGCCAGCAGTTACTCGATGGGGACTGAAGCTTTCTTT.

V usage is TRBV14 and J usage is TRBJ2-5; D remains ambiguous. CDR3 length equals 13 residues. The germline CDR1 and CDR2 sequences are SGHDN and FVKESK. V gave up 2 bases and J gave up 2 bases, with 6 bases separating them. As DNA, the CDR3 is TGTGCCAGCAGCCAACAGCTACAAGAGACCCAGTACTTC. It codes for CASSQQLQETQYF.

V gene TRBV5-1 combines with J gene TRBJ1-1; TRBD1 matches at 9 bases. CDR3 length: 14 residues. CDR1 is SGHRS, CDR2 YFSETQ, per germline. V shed 6 bases and J 3 bases; nucleotides not matched to a gene: 6. The DNA for the CDR3 is TGCGCCAGCACCTCAGACAGGGGGGACACTGAAGCTTTCTTT. Amino acids: CASTSDRGDTEAFF.